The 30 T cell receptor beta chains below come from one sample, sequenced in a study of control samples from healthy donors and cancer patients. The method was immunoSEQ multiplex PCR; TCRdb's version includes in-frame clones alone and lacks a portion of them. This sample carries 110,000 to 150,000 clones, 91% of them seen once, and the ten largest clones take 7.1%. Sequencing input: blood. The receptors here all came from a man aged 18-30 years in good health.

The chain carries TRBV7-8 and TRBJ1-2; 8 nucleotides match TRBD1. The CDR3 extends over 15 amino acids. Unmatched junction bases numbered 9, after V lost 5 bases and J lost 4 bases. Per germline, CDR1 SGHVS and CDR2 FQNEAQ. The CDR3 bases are TGTGCCAGCAGCCCTACAGGGGGTCTACCCTATGGCTACACCTTC. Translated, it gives CASSPTGGLPYGYTF.

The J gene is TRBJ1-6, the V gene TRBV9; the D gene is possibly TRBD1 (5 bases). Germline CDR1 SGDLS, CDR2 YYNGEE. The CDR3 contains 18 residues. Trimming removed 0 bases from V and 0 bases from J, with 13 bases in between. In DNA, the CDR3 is TGTGCCAGCAGCGTAGCCGGGACGGAGAGCTCCTATAATTCACCCCTCCACTTT. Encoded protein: CASSVAGTESSYNSPLHF.

CDR3 in DNA: TGTGCCAGCAGTTCTCCGGGACAGGGGAACGAGCAGTACTTC. Protein: CASSSPGQGNEQYF. The chain carries TRBV28 and TRBJ2-7, with 10 positions matching TRBD1. V lost 4 bases, J lost 5 bases, and 5 bases stayed unmatched. The CDR3 consists of 14 residues. The V gene's germline CDR1 is MDHEN and CDR2 SYDVKM.

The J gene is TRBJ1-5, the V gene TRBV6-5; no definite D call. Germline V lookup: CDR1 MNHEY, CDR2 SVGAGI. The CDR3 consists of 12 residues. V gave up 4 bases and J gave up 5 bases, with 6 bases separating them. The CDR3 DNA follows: TGTGCCAGCAGTTTGTCCGATCAGCCCCAGCATTTT. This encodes CASSLSDQPQHF.

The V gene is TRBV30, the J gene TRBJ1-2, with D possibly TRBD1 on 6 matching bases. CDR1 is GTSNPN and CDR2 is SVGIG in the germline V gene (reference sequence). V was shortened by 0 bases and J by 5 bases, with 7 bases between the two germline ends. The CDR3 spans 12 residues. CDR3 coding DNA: TGTGCCTGGAGTGTCCAGGGGTATGGCTACACCTTC. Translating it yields CAWSVQGYGYTF.

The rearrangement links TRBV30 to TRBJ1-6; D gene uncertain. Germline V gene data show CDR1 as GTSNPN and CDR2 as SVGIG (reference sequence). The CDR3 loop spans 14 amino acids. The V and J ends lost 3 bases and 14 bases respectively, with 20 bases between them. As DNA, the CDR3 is TGTGCCTGGAGGATGACCCGGACCCGTTTGGCCCTCCACTTT. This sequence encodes CAWRMTRTRLALHF.

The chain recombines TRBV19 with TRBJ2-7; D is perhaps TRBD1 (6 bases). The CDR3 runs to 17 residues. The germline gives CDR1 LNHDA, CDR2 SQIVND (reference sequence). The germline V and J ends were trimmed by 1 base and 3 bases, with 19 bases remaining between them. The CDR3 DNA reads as TGTGCCAGTAGTATAGGACGACCAACTCAGGGGAACTACGAGCAGTACTTC. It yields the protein CASSIGRPTQGNYEQYF.

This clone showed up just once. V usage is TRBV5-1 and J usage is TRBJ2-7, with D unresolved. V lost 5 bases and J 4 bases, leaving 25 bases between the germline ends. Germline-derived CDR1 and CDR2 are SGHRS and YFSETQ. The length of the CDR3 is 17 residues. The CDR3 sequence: CASRLRPRGEGIYEQYF. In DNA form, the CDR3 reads TGCGCCAGCAGACTCAGGCCCCGAGGCGAAGGAATATACGAGCAGTACTTC.

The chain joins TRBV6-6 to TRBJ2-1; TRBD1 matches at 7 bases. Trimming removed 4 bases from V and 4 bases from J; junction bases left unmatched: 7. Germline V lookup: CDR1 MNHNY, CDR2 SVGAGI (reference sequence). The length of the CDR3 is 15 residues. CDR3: CASSLDREVYNEQFF. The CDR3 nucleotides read TGTGCCAGCAGTTTAGACAGGGAAGTTTACAATGAGCAGTTCTTC.

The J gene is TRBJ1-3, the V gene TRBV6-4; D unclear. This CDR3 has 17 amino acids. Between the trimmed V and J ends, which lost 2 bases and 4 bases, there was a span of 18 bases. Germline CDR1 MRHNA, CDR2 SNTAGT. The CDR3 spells CASSDAPVVAPGNTIYF. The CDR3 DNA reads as TGTGCCAGCAGTGACGCGCCAGTAGTGGCTCCGGGAAACACCATATATTTT.

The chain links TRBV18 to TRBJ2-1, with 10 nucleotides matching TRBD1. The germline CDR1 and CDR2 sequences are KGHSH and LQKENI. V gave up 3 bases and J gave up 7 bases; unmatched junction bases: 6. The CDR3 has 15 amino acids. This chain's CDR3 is CASSPLTGGLNEQFF. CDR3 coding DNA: TGTGCCAGCTCACCTCTGACAGGGGGCTTAAATGAGCAGTTCTTC.

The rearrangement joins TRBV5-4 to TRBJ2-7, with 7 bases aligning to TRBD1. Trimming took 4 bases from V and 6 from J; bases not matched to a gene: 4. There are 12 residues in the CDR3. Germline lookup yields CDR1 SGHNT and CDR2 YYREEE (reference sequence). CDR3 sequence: CASSTDRVEQYF. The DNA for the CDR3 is TGTGCCAGCAGCACCGACAGGGTCGAGCAGTACTTC. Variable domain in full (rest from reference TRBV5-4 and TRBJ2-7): ETGVTQSPTHLIKTRGQQVTLRCSSQSGHNTVSWYQQALGQGPQFIFQYYREEENGRGNFPPRFSGLQFPNYSSELNVNALELDDSALYLCASSTDRVEQYFGPGTRLTVT.

DNA for the CDR3: TGTCTTGCCGGGAGGAGCACTGAAGCTTTCTTT. The encoded protein is CLAGRSTEAFF. V gene TRBV6-5 combines with J gene TRBJ1-1; D uncertain. Germline V gene data show CDR1 as MNHEY and CDR2 as SVGAGI. The CDR3 runs to 11 residues.

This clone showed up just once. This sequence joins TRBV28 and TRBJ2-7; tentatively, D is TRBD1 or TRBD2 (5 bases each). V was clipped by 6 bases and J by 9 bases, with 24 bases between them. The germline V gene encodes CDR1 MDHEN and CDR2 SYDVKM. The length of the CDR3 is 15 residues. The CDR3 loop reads CASSFPGRTSLGQYF. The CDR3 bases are TGTGCCAGCAGCTTTCCGGGACGTACCTCTCTAGGGCAGTACTTC.

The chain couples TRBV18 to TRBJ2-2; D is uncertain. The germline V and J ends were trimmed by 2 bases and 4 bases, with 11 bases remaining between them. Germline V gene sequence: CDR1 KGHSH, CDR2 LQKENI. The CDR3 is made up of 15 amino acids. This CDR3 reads CASSPEATGTGELFF. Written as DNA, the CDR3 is TGTGCCAGCTCACCAGAAGCCACTGGCACCGGGGAGCTGTTTTTT.

CDR3 nucleotides: TGCGCCAGCAGCCAAAGGACAGGGCCCTATGGCTACACCTTC. The encoded protein is CASSQRTGPYGYTF. The rearrangement joins TRBV4-3 to TRBJ1-2; 8 bases match TRBD1. Trimming took 2 bases from V and 4 from J; bases not matched to a gene: 3. Germline CDR1 is LGHNA and CDR2 is YSLEER. The CDR3 length is 14 residues.

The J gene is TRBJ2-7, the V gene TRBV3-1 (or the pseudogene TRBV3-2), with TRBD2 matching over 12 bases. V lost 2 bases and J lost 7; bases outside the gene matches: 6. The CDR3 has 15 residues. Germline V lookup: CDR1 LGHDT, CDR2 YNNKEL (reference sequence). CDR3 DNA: TGTGCCAGCAGCCAATGGCTAGCGGGGGGGTGGGAGCAGTACTTC. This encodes CASSQWLAGGWEQYF.

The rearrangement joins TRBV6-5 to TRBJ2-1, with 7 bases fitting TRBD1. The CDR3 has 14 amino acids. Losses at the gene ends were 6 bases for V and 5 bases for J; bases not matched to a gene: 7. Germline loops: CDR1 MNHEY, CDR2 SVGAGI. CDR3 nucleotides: TGTGCCAGCAGCTTAGGACAGGCCCACAATGAGCAGTTCTTC. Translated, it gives CASSLGQAHNEQFF.

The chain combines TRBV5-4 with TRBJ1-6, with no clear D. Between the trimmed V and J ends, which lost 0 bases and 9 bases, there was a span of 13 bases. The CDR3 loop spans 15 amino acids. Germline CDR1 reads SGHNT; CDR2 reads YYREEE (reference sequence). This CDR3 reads CASSLELAELSPLHF. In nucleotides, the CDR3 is TGTGCCAGCAGCTTGGAGTTGGCGGAACTTTCACCCCTCCACTTT.

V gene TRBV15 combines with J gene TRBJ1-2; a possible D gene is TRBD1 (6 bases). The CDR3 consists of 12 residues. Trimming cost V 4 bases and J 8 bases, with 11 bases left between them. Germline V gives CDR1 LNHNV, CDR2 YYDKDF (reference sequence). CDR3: CATSKTGSGYTF. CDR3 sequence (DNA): TGTGCCACCAGCAAGACAGGAAGCGGCTACACCTTC.

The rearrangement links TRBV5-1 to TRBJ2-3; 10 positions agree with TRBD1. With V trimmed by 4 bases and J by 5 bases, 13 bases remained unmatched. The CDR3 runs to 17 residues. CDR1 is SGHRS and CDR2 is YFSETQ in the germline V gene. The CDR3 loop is CASSRTRTGGVGDTQYF. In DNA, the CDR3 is TGCGCCAGCAGCCGGACCCGGACAGGGGGAGTCGGAGATACGCAGTATTTT.

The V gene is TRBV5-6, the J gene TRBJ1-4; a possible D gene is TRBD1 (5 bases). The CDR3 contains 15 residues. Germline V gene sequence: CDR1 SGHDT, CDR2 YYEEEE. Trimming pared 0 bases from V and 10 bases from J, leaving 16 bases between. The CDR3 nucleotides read TGTGCCAGCAGCTTGGTCAGGGACCAAAGGGGAAAACTGTTTTTT. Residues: CASSLVRDQRGKLFF.

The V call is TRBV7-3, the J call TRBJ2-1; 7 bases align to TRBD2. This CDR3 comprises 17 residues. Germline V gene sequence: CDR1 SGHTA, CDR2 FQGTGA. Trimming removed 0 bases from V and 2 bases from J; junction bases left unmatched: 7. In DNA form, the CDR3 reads TGTGCCAGCAGCTTAACTCACTCGAGCGGGGCCTACAATGAGCAGTTCTTC. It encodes CASSLTHSSGAYNEQFF.

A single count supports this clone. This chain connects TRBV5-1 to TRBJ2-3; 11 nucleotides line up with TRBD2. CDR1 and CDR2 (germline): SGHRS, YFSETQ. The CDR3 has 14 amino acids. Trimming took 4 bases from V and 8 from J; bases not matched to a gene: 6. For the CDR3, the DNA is TGCGCCAGCAGCCCGGGGACTAGCGGAGGTACGCAGTATTTT. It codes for CASSPGTSGGTQYF.

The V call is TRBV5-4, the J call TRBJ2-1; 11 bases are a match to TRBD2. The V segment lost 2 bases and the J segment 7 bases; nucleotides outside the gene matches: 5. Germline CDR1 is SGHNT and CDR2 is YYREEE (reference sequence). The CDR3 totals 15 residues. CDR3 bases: TGTGCCAGCAGCTTTAGCGGGGGGGCAGAAAATGAGCAGTTCTTC. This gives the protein CASSFSGGAENEQFF.

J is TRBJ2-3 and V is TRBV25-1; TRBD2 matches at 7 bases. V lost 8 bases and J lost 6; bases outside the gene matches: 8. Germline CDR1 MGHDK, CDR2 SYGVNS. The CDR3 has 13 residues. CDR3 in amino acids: CASEVAGVDTQYF. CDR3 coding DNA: TGTGCCAGCGAGGTGGCGGGGGTGGATACGCAGTATTTT.

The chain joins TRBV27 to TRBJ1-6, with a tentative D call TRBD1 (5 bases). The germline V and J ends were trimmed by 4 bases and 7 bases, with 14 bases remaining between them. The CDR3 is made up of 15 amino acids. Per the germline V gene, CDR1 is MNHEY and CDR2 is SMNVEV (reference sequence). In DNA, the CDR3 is TGTGCCAGCAGTTCCCCAGCAGGGAACAATTCACCCCTCCACTTT. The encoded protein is CASSSPAGNNSPLHF.

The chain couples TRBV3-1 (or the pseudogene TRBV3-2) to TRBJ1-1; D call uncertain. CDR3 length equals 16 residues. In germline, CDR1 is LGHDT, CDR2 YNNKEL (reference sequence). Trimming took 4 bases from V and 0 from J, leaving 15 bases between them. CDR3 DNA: TGTGCCAGCAGCCCAGGCCCGGCAAGAATGAACACTGAAGCTTTCTTT. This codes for CASSPGPARMNTEAFF.

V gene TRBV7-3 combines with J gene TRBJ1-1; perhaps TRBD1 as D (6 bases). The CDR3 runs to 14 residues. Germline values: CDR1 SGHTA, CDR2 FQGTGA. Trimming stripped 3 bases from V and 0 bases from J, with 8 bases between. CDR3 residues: CASSFRGMNTEAFF. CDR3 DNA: TGTGCCAGCAGCTTCAGGGGAATGAACACTGAAGCTTTCTTT.

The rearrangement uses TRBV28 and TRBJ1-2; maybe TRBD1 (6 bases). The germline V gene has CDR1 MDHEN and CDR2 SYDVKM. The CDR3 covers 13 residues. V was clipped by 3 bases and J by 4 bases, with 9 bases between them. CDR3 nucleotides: TGTGCCAGCAGTTTTGAGGGGGTCTATGGCTACACCTTC. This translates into CASSFEGVYGYTF.